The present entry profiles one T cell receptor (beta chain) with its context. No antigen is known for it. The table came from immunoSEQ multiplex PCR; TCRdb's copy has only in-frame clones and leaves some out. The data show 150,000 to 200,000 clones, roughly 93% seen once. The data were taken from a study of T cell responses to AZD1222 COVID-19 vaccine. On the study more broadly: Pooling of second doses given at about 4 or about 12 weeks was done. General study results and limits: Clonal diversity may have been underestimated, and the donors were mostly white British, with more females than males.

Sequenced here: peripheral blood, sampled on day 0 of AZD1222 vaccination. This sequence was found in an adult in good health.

Written as DNA, the CDR3 is TGTGCCAGCAGCTCCGACAGCCTTTATAGCAATCAGCCCCAGCATTTT. Amino acid sequence: CASSSDSLYSNQPQHF. The chain combines TRBV7-9 with TRBJ1-5; D is possibly TRBD1 (5 bases). V was pared by 4 bases and J by 0 bases, with 13 bases between. Per germline, CDR1 SEHNR and CDR2 FQNEAQ (reference sequence). CDR3 length: 16 residues.